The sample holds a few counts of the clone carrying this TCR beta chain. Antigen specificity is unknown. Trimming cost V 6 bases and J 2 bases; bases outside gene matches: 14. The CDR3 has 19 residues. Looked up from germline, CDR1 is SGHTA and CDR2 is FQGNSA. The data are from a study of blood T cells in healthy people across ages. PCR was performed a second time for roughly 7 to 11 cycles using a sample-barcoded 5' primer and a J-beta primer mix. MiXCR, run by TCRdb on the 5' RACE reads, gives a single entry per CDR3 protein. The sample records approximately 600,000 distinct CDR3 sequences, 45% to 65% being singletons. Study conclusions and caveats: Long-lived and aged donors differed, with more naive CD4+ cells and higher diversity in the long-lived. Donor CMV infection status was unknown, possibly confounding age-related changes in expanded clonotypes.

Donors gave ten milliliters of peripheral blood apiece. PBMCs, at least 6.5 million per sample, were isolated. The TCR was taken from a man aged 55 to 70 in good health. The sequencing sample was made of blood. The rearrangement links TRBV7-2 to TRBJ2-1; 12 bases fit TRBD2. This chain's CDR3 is CASSIPSGLAGGAYNEQFF. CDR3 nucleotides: TGTGCCAGCAGTATTCCATCGGGACTAGCGGGCGGGGCCTACAATGAGCAGTTCTTC.